The entry that follows covers one T cell receptor (beta chain) sequence. The source of the sample is a study of T-cell reconstitution after alpha-beta-depleted transplantation in children. This CDR3 has 13 residues. The germline V and J ends were trimmed by 5 bases and 3 bases, with 12 bases remaining between them. The germline V gene has CDR1 SGHRS and CDR2 YFSETQ. This sample's TCRbeta library carried unique molecular identifier barcodes. TCRdb ran MiXCR on the PCR reads and lists one entry per CDR3 protein. The data show around 370,000 distinct CDR3 sequences, 10% seen once. The chain joins TRBV5-1 to TRBJ2-7; D is perhaps TRBD1 (6 bases). The source is a human donor who donated a stem cell graft to a child with acute lymphoblastic leukemia. The sample consisted of PBMCs from the stem cell graft donor, taken from the stem cell graft. The CDR3 DNA sequence: TGCGCCAGCAGACCGGGACACAACTACGAGCAGTACTTC. Its protein is CASRPGHNYEQYF.